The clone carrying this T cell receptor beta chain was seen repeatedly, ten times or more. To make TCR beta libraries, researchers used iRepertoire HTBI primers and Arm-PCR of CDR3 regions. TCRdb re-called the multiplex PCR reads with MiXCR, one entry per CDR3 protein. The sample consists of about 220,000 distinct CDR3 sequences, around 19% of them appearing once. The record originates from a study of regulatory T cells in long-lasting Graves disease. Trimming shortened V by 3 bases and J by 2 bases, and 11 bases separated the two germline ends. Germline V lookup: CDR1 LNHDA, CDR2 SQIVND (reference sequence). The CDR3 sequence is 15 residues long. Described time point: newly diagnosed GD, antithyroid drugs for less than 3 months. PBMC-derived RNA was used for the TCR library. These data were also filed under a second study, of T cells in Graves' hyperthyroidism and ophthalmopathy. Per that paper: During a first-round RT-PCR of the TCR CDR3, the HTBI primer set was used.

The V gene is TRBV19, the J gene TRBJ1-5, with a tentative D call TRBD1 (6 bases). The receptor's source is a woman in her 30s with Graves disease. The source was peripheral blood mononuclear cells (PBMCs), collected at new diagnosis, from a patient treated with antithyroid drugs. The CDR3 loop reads CASSIRDRRNQPQHF. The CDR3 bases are TGTGCCAGTAGTATTAGAGACAGGCGCAATCAGCCCCAGCATTTT.